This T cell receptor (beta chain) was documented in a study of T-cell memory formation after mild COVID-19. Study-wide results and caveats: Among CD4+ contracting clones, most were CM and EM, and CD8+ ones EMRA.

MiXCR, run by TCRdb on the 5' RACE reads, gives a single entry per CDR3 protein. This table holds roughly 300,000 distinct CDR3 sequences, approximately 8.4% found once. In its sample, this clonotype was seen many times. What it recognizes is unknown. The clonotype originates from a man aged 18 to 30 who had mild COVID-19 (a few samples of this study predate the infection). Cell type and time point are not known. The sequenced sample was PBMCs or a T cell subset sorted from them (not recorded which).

CDR3 sequence reads: CASSYDPPSGGKDTQYF. CDR3 sequence (DNA): TGTGCCAGCAGCTACGACCCTCCTAGCGGGGGAAAAGATACGCAGTATTTT. The rearrangement uses TRBV7-3 and TRBJ2-3, with 10 bases fitting TRBD2. The CDR3 is 17 amino acids. Germline lookup yields CDR1 SGHTA and CDR2 FQGTGA. Unmatched junction bases numbered 12, after V lost 4 bases and J lost 5 bases.